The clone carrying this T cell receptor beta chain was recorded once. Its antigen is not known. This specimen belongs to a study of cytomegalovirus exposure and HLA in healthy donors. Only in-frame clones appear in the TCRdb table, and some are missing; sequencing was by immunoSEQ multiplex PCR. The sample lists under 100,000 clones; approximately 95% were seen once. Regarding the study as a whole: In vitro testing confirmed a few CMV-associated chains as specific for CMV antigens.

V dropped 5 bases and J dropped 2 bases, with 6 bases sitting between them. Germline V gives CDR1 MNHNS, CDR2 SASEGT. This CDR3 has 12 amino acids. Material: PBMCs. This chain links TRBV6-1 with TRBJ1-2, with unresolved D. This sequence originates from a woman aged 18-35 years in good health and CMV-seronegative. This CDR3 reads CASSSRNYGYTF. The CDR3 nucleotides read TGTGCCAGCAGTTCACGGAACTATGGCTACACCTTC.